This entry lists 4 T cell receptor beta chains sequenced from one sample in a study of T cell responses to AZD1222 COVID-19 vaccine (dated by TCRdb to the early 2020s). Library creation used the immunoSEQ multiplex PCR assay. Not all clones reach the TCRdb copy of this immuneACCESS table, which keeps in-frame sequences only. Checked studies attribute under half of the gap to unresolved V genes and leave the rest unexplained. This sample has under 170,000 clones in its table, and more than 85% of those were observed once. The ten biggest clones cover 2.5% to 3.5% of the sample. Read against the paper, the sample's time point label means: about 28 days (+/-7) after the second vaccine dose. The material was peripheral blood, obtained 28 days after the second AZD1222 dose. Every receptor here comes from an adult who received the AZD1222 COVID-19 vaccine.

This chain joins TRBV24-1 and TRBJ2-7, with D unclear. V lost 3 bases and J 3 bases, leaving 8 bases between the germline ends. CDR1 and CDR2 (germline): KGHDR, SFDVKD. CDR3 length: 13 residues. This chain's CDR3 is CATSDESSYEQYF. CDR3 in DNA: TGTGCCACCAGTGATGAGTCCAGCTACGAGCAGTACTTC.

This chain links TRBV5-1 with TRBJ2-5, with 9 nucleotides matching TRBD2. The CDR3 spans 14 residues. The V and J ends lost 3 bases and 1 base, in that order; junction bases with no gene match: 1. The germline CDR1 and CDR2 sequences are SGHRS and YFSETQ. Here the CDR3 reads CASSSTSGQETQYF. The CDR3 nucleotides are TGCGCCAGCAGCTCGACTAGCGGCCAAGAGACCCAGTACTTC.

The chain recombines TRBV27 with TRBJ1-2; a weak D match, TRBD1 (6 bases). This CDR3 comprises 18 residues. The germline V and J ends were trimmed by 8 bases and 8 bases, with 33 bases remaining between them. CDR1 is MNHEY, CDR2 SMNVEV, per germline (reference sequence). CDR3 sequence (DNA): TGTGCCAGCGGGTTCCTATTCCGGACTAGCGGGGGGCTTAGAGGCTACACCTTC. Its protein product is CASGFLFRTSGGLRGYTF.

The rearrangement joins TRBV5-1 to TRBJ2-2; 7 bases fit TRBD1. This CDR3 is 12 amino acids long. Germline V gives CDR1 SGHRS, CDR2 YFSETQ. With V trimmed by 7 bases and J by 7 bases, 4 bases remained unmatched. The CDR3 DNA reads as TGCGCCAGCGACAGGGACGGCGGGGAGCTGTTTTTT. Residues: CASDRDGGELFF.